This T cell receptor (beta chain) was recovered during a study of neurological immune-mediated disorders. This clonotype was seen at least ten times. The V end was cut by 2 bases, the J end by 4 bases, with 8 bases between. The CDR3 is 13 amino acids. Germline CDR1 is SGHTA and CDR2 is FQGTGA. It was from 2 million PBMCs stored at -80 C that the unsorted libraries were obtained. The cDNA was generated by 5'RACE with 10-nucleotide random UMIs. TCRdb passed the 5' RACE reads through MiXCR, listing each CDR3 protein once. The sample carries around 65,000 distinct CDR3 sequences, over 5% recorded once. This sequence was found in a human donor with multiple sclerosis. The donor label of this sample is uncertain. The sample taken for sequencing was PBMCs. The genes are TRBV7-3 and TRBJ1-1; D is unresolved. Here the CDR3 reads CASSLSLSTEAFF. CDR3 nucleotides: TGTGCCAGCAGCTTATCTTTGAGCACTGAAGCTTTCTTT. Using reference TRBV7-3 and TRBJ1-1 for the parts outside the CDR3, the full variable domain is GAGVSQTPSNKVTEKGKYVELRCDPISGHTALYWYRQSLGQGPEFLIYFQGTGAADDSGLPNDRFFAVRPEGSVSTLKIQRTERGDSAVYLCASSLSLSTEAFFGQGTRLTVV.